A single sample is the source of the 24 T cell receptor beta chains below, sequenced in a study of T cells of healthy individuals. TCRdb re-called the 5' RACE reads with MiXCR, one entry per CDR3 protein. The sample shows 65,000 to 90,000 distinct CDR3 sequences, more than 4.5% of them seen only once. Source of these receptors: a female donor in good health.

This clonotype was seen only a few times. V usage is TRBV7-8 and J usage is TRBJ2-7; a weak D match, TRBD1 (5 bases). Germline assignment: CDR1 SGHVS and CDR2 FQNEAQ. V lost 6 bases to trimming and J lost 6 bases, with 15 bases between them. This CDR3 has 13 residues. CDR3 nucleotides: TGTGCCAGCAGGCCCGCCCAGGGTATCGAGCAGTACTTC. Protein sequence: CASRPAQGIEQYF.

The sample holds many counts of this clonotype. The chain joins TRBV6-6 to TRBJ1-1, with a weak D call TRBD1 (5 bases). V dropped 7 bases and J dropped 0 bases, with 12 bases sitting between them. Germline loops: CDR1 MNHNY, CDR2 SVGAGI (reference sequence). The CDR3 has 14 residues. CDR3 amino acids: CASKNGGLNTEAFF. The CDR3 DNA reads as TGTGCCAGCAAAAATGGGGGTTTGAACACTGAAGCTTTCTTT.

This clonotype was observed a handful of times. This CDR3 is CASRERLAGESNTEAFF. CDR3 DNA sequence: TGTGCCAGCAGAGAAAGGTTGGCAGGGGAATCGAACACTGAAGCTTTCTTT. The chain employs TRBV6-5 and TRBJ1-1; a possible D gene is TRBD1 (6 bases). V gave up 6 bases and J gave up 1 base, with 21 bases separating them. Germline assignment: CDR1 MNHEY and CDR2 SVGAGI. CDR3 length: 17 residues.

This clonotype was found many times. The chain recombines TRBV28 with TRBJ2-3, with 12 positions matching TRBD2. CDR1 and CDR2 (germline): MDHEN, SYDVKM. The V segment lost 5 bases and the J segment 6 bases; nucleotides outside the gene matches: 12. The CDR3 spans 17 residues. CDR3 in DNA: TGTGCCAGCAGTCCCAGACTAGCGGGAGCGCGGAGGGATACGCAGTATTTT. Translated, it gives CASSPRLAGARRDTQYF.

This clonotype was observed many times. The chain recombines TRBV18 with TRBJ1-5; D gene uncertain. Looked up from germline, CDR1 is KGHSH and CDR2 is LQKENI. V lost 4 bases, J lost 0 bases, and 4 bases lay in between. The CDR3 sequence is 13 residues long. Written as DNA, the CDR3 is TGTGCCAGCTCACAAGATAGCAATCAGCCCCAGCATTTT. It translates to CASSQDSNQPQHF.

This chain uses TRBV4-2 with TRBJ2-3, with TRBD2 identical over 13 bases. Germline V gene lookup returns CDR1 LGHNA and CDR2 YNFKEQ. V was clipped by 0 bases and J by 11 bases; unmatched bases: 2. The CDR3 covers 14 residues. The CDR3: CASSQDWTSGRQYF. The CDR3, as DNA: TGTGCCAGCAGCCAAGATTGGACTAGCGGGAGGCAGTATTTT.

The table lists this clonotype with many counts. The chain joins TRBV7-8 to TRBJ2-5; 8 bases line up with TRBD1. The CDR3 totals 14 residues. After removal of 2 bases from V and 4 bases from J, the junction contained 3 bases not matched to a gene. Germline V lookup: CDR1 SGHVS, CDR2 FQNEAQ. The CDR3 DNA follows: TGTGCCAGCAGCTTACGGACAGGGATAGAGACCCAGTACTTC. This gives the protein CASSLRTGIETQYF. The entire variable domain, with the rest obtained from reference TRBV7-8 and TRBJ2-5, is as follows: GAGVSQSPRYKVAKRGQDVALRCDPISGHVSLFWYQQALGQGPEFLTYFQNEAQLDKSGLPSDRFFAERPEGSVSTLKIQRTQQEDSAVYLCASSLRTGIETQYFGPGTRLLVL.

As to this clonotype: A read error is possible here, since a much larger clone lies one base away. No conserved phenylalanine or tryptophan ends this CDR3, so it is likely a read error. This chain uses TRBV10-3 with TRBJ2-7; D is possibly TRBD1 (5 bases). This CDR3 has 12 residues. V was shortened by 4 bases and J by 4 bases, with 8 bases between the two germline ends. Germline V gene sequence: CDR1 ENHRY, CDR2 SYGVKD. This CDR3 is CAISVKGYEQYL. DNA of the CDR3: TGTGCCATCAGTGTAAAGGGGTACGAGCAGTACTTA.

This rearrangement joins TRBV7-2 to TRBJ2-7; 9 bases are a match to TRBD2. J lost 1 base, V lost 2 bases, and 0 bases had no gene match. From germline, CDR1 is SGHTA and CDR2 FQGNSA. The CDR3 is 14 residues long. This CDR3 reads CASSLTSGSYEQYF. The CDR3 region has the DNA TGTGCCAGCAGCTTAACTAGCGGGTCCTACGAGCAGTACTTC.

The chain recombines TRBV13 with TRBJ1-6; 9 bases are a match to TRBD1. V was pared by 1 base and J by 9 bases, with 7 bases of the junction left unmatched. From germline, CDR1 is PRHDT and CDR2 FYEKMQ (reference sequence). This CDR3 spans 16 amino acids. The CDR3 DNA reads TGTGCCAGCAGCTTAGATCGGGACAGGGCGGCTTCACCCCTCCACTTT. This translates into CASSLDRDRAASPLHF. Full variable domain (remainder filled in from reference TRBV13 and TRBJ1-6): AAGVIQSPRHLIKEKRETATLKCYPIPRHDTVYWYQQGPGQDPQFLISFYEKMQSDKGSIPDRFSAQQFSDYHSELNMSSLELGDSALYFCASSLDRDRAASPLHFGNGTRLTVT.

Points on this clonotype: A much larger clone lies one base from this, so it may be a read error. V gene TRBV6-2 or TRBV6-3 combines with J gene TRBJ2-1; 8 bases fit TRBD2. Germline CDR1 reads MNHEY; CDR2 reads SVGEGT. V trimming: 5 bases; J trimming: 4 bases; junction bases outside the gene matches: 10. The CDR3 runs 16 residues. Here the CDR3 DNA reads TGTGCCAGCAGTCCCATTATAGCGGGATGGTACAATGAGCAGTTCTTC. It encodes CASSPIIAGWYNEQFF.

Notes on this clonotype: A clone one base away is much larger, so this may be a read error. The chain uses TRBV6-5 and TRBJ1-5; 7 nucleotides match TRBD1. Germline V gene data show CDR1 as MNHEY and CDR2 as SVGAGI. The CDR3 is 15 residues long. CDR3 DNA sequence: TGTGTCAGCAGTTACTCGACAGGGACTGATCAGCCCCAGCATTTT. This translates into CVSSYSTGTDQPQHF.

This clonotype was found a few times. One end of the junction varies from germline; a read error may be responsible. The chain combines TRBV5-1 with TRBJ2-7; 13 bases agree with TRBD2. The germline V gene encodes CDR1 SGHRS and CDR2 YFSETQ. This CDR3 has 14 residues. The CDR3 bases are TGCGCCAGCAGCTTGGAGGGACTAGCGGGGACGATGACTTTC. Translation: CASSLEGLAGTMTF.

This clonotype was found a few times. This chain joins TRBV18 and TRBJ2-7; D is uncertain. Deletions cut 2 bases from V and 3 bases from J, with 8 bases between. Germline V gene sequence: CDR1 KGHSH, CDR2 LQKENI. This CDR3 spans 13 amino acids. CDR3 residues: CASSPIGGYEQYF. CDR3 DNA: TGTGCCAGCTCACCAATAGGCGGCTACGAGCAGTACTTC.

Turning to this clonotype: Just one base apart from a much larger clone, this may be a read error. DNA for the CDR3: TGCAGTGATAGGCAGGGGGCGATGGATGGAAACACCATATATTTT. Translating gives CSDRQGAMDGNTIYF. The chain carries TRBV20-1 and TRBJ1-3; 8 bases fit TRBD1. Germline V lookup: CDR1 DFQATT, CDR2 SNEGSKA (reference sequence). This CDR3 contains 15 residues. V was clipped by 7 bases and J by 3 bases; unmatched bases: 11.

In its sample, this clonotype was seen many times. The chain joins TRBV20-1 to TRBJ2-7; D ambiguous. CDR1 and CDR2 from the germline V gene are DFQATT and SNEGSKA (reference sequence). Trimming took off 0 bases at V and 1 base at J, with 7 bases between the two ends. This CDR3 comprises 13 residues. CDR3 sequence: CSARDASSYEQYF. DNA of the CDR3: TGCAGTGCTAGAGATGCCAGTTCCTACGAGCAGTACTTC.

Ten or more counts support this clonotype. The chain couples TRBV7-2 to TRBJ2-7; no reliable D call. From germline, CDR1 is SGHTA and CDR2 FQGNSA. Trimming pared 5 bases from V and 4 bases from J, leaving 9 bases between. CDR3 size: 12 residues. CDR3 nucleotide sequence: TGTGCCAGCAGCCGGAGCAGATACGAGCAGTACTTC. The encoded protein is CASSRSRYEQYF. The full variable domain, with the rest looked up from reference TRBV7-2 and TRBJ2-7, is GAGVSQSPSNKVTEKGKDVELRCDPISGHTALYWYRQSLGQGLEFLIYFQGNSAPDKSGLPSDRFSAERTGGSVSTLTIQRTQQEDSAVYLCASSRSRYEQYFGPGTRLTVT.

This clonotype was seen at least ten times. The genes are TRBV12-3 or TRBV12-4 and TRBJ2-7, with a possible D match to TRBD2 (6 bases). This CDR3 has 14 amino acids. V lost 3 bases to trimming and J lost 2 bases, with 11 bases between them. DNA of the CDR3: TGTGCCAGCAGTTTTCGGCGGGGAACCTACGAGCAGTACTTC. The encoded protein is CASSFRRGTYEQYF.

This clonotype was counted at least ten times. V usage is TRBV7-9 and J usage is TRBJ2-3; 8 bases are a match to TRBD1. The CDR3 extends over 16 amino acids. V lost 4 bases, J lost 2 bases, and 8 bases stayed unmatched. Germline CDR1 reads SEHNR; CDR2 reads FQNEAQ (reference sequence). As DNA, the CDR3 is TGTGCCAGCAGCTGGTGGGACAGGCGCTACACAGATACGCAGTATTTT. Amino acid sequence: CASSWWDRRYTDTQYF.

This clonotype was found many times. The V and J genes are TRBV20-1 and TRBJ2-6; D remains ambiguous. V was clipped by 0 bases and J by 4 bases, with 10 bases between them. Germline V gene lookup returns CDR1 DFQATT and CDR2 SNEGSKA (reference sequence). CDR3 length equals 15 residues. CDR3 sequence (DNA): TGCAGTGCTAGAGATCTCGGCCCCGGGGCCAACGTCCTGACTTTC. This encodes CSARDLGPGANVLTF.

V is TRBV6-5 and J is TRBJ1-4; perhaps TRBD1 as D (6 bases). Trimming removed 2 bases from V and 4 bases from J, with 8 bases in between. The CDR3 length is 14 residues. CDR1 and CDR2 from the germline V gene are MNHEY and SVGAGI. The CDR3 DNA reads TGTGCCAGCAGTTACGAGGGGGTTAATGAAAAACTGTTTTTT. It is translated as CASSYEGVNEKLFF.

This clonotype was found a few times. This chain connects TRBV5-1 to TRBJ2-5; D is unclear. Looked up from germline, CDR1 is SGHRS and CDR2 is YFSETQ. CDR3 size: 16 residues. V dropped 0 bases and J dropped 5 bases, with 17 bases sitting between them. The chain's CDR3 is CASSLGAPASGETQYF. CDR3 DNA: TGCGCCAGCAGCTTGGGTGCGCCCGCGTCGGGCGAGACCCAGTACTTC.

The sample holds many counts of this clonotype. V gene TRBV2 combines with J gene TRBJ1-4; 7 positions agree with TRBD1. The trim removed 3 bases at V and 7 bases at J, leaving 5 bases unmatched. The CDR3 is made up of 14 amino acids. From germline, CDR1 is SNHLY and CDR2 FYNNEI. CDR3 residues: CASSDRQGVEKLFF. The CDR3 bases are TGTGCCAGCAGTGACCGGCAGGGGGTTGAAAAACTGTTTTTT. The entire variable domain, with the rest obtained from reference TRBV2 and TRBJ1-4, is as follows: EPEVTQTPSHQVTQMGQEVILRCVPISNHLYFYWYRQILGQKVEFLVSFYNNEISEKSEIFDDQFSVERPDGSNFTLKIRSTKLEDSAMYFCASSDRQGVEKLFFGSGTQLSVL.

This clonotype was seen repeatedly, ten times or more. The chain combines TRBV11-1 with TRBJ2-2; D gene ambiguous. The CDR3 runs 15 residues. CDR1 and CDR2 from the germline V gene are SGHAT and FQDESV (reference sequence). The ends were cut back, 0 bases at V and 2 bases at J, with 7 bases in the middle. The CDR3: CASSLADVNTGELFF. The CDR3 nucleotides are TGTGCCAGCAGCTTAGCGGACGTCAACACCGGGGAGCTGTTTTTT.